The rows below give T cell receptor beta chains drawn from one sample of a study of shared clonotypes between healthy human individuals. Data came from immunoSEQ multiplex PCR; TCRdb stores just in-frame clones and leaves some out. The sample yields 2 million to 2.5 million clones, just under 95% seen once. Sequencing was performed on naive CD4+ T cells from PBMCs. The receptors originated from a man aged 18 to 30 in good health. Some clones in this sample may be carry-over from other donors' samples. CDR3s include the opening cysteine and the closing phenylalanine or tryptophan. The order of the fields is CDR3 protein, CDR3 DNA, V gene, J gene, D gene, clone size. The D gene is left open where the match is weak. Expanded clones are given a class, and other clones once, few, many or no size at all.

CSGSIRNTGELFF	TGCAGCGGAAGTATTAGGAACACCGGGGAGCTGTTTTTT	TRBV29-1	TRBJ2-2	NA	NA
CAAGGGVGAYGYTF	TGTGCCGCCGGGGGTGGGGTAGGGGCCTATGGCTACACCTTC	TRBV6-5	TRBJ1-2	NA	NA
CATRIGSPTNEKLFF	TGTGCCACCCGGATTGGGAGTCCAACTAATGAAAAACTGTTTTTT	TRBV15	TRBJ1-4	NA	NA
CAWSDASGNNEQFF	TGTGCCTGGAGTGATGCTAGCGGGAACAATGAGCAGTTCTTC	TRBV30	TRBJ2-1	TRBD2	NA
CASSLGGSQETQYF	TGTGCCAGCAGCTTGGGCGGTAGTCAAGAGACCCAGTACTTC	TRBV5-4	TRBJ2-5	NA	NA
CASSRTGGPGPDTQYF	TGTGCCAGTAGCCGAACAGGGGGCCCAGGTCCAGATACGCAGTATTTT	TRBV19	TRBJ2-3	TRBD1	NA
CASTLAGRETQYF	TGTGCCAGCACCTTAGCGGGACGGGAGACCCAGTACTTC	TRBV5-8	TRBJ2-5	TRBD2	NA
CASWAVGLPQYF	TGTGCCAGCTGGGCAGTCGGGCTCCCGCAGTACTTC	TRBV11-3	TRBJ2-7	NA	NA
CAWSVTAATSALYF	TGTGCCTGGAGCGTAACGGCCGCAACATCCGCACTGTACTTC	TRBV30	TRBJ2-4	NA	NA
CASSLPFYGYTF	TGTGCCAGCAGTTTGCCATTCTATGGCTACACCTTC	TRBV28	TRBJ1-2	NA	NA
CASSLARTAHSPLHF	TGTGCCAGCAGCTTAGCGCGGACAGCCCATTCACCCCTCCACTTT	TRBV7-9	TRBJ1-6	NA	NA
CASHLAGGEPEKLFF	TGTGCCAGCCACTTGGCGGGAGGGGAGCCTGAAAAACTGTTTTTT	TRBV28	TRBJ1-4	NA	NA
CSVGRQMNYGYTF	TGCAGCGTTGGACGACAGATGAACTATGGCTACACCTTC	TRBV29-1	TRBJ1-2	NA	NA
CASSQDVGHTEAFF	TGCGCCAGCAGCCAAGATGTTGGGCACACTGAAGCTTTCTTT	TRBV4-3	TRBJ1-1	NA	NA
CASRPGTGGHEQYF	TGCGCCAGCCGTCCCGGGACAGGGGGCCACGAGCAGTACTTC	TRBV10-1	TRBJ2-7	TRBD1	NA
CASSLEPGTDTQYF	TGTGCCAGCAGCTTGGAACCGGGGACAGATACGCAGTATTTT	TRBV5-6	TRBJ2-3	NA	once
CASSHRTRGGSSKNIQYF	TGTGCCAGCAGCCACAGGACGAGGGGCGGGAGTTCCAAAAACATTCAGTACTTC	TRBV7-9	TRBJ2-4	TRBD2	NA
CASSSAAASGRNEQFF	TGTGCCAGCAGTTCGGCCGCCGCTAGCGGGAGGAATGAGCAGTTCTTC	TRBV28	TRBJ2-1	TRBD2	NA
CASTPDSYTGELFF	TGTGCCAGTACCCCGGACAGCTACACCGGGGAGCTGTTTTTT	TRBV19	TRBJ2-2	NA	NA
CASSEVKGRHEQFF	TGTGCCAGCAGTGAAGTAAAGGGGAGACATGAGCAGTTCTTC	TRBV2	TRBJ2-1	NA	NA
CASSLYSGEETQYF	TGTGCCAGCAGTTTATATTCCGGGGAAGAGACCCAGTACTTC	TRBV28	TRBJ2-5	NA	NA
CASSGPGTALTDTQYF	TGTGCCAGCAGCGGACCCGGGACGGCGCTCACAGATACGCAGTATTTT	TRBV7-9	TRBJ2-3	NA	NA
CASSLGGTWIYEQYF	TGCGCCAGCAGCTTAGGAGGGACCTGGATCTACGAGCAGTACTTC	TRBV5-1	TRBJ2-7	NA	NA
CASSGLGQGAYGYTF	TGTGCCAGCAGTGGCCTCGGACAGGGGGCCTATGGCTACACCTTC	TRBV2	TRBJ1-2	TRBD1	NA
CASRTQGARNEQFF	TGTGCCAGCAGGACACAGGGGGCGCGGAATGAGCAGTTCTTC	TRBV28	TRBJ2-1	TRBD1	NA
CASSVRTGGTGELFF	TGTGCCAGCAGTGTGAGGACAGGGGGCACCGGGGAGCTGTTTTTT	TRBV6-1	TRBJ2-2	TRBD1	NA
CASSLPSGRIYEQYF	TGCGCCAGCAGCTTGCCGAGCGGGAGAATCTACGAGCAGTACTTC	TRBV5-1	TRBJ2-7	TRBD2	NA
CASSLRGSSTDTQYF	TGTGCCAGCAGCCTCAGGGGGAGTAGCACAGATACGCAGTATTTT	TRBV27	TRBJ2-3	TRBD1	NA
CASSLTDGVTYEQYF	TGTGCCAGCAGCTTAACGGACGGAGTCACCTACGAGCAGTACTTC	TRBV7-2	TRBJ2-7	NA	NA
CASSLYQGLTYEQYF	TGTGCCAGCAGCTTATATCAAGGCTTAACCTACGAGCAGTACTTC	TRBV11-2	TRBJ2-7	NA	NA
CAISESRTGGEQYF	TGTGCCATCAGTGAGTCCCGGACAGGAGGCGAGCAGTACTTC	TRBV10-3	TRBJ2-7	TRBD1	few
CASSLKPFASGETYTDTQYF	TGTGCCAGCAGCTTAAAACCCTTCGCTAGCGGCGAAACCTACACAGATACGCAGTATTTT	TRBV7-3	TRBJ2-3	TRBD2	NA
CASSQDGGSEQFF	TGTGCCAGCAGCCAAGATGGGGGCAGTGAGCAGTTCTTC	TRBV4-2	TRBJ2-1	NA	NA
CATSRDPSRGNTEAFF	TGTGCCACCAGCAGAGATCCTAGCAGGGGGAACACTGAAGCTTTCTTT	TRBV15	TRBJ1-1	NA	few
CASSSRKLAGAHEQYF	TGTGCCAGCAGTAGCCGAAAACTAGCGGGAGCCCACGAGCAGTACTTC	TRBV27	TRBJ2-7	TRBD2	NA
CASSSTPNTEAFF	TGTGCCAGCAGCTCCACGCCGAACACTGAAGCTTTCTTT	TRBV7-6	TRBJ1-1	NA	NA
CASSFAGTGELFF	TGTGCCAGCAGCTTTGCGGGGACCGGGGAGCTGTTTTTT	TRBV7-3	TRBJ2-2	NA	NA
CASSLAGGNTIYF	TGTGCCAGCAGCTTGGCAGGAGGAAACACCATATATTTT	TRBV5-4	TRBJ1-3	NA	NA
CASRGTRAQPQHF	TGTGCCAGCAGGGGAACACGGGCCCAGCCCCAGCATTTT	TRBV28	TRBJ1-5	NA	NA
CASSKAPGKQYF	TGTGCCAGCAGCAAAGCCCCGGGAAAGCAGTACTTC	TRBV11-2	TRBJ2-7	NA	NA
CASSLPDSFAETQYF	TGCGCCAGCAGCTTGCCCGACAGTTTTGCGGAGACCCAGTACTTC	TRBV5-1	TRBJ2-5	NA	NA
CASSSTGTGGLVVADTQYF	TGTGCCAGCAGCTCGACCGGGACAGGGGGCTTGGTGGTCGCAGATACGCAGTATTTT	TRBV9	TRBJ2-3	TRBD1	once
CASSFQVNTEAFF	TGTGCCAGCAGCTTTCAGGTGAACACTGAAGCTTTCTTT	TRBV7-2	TRBJ1-1	NA	NA
CASSLEAGAKETQYF	TGCGCCAGCAGCTTGGAAGCGGGAGCAAAAGAGACCCAGTACTTC	TRBV5-1	TRBJ2-5	TRBD2	NA
CASSQDRAREAAKNIQYF	TGCGCCAGCAGCCAAGATCGGGCGCGGGAGGCGGCCAAAAACATTCAGTACTTC	TRBV4-1	TRBJ2-4	TRBD2	once
CASSPPTSGRVGEQYF	TGTGCCAGCTCACCACCAACTAGCGGGAGAGTAGGTGAGCAGTACTTC	TRBV18	TRBJ2-7	TRBD2	NA
CASSRVQAVGAKNIQYF	TGTGCCAGTAGTCGGGTCCAGGCAGTCGGAGCCAAAAACATTCAGTACTTC	TRBV19	TRBJ2-4	NA	NA